The T cell receptor (beta chain) described here comes from a study of T cell repertoires in cytomegalovirus infection. Study-wide results and caveats: Ex vivo, HLA-C-restricted CMV-specific TCR beta clonotypes prevailed over the rest of the response.

Remarks on this clonotype: Its specificity is not known.

The V and J ends lost 5 bases and 8 bases respectively, with 16 bases between them. Germline assignment: CDR1 SGHTA and CDR2 FQGNSA. The CDR3 consists of 14 residues. TCRdb fed the reads into MiXCR, producing one record per CDR3 protein. The repertoire holds about 740,000 distinct CDR3 sequences, with about a third as singletons. The TCR comes from a human donor in good health (CMV status not recorded). Some clones in this sample may be carry-over from other donors' samples. The J gene is TRBJ2-1, the V gene TRBV7-2; tentative D call: TRBD1 (6 bases). The specimen was PBMCs. The CDR3 reads CASSVNRVLDEQFF. For the CDR3, the DNA is TGTGCCAGCAGCGTGAACAGGGTATTGGATGAGCAGTTCTTC.